The TCR beta chain under discussion was sequenced for a study of blood T cell repertoires in COVID-19. Across the whole study: COVID-19 samples collected from the United States, Italy and Spain covered acute and convalescent phases. The cDNA or gDNA used as material had been derived from T cells, B-cell-depleted T cells, or PBMCs.

The trim removed 2 bases at V and 3 bases at J, leaving 6 bases unmatched. This CDR3 contains 17 residues. Germline V CDR1 and CDR2: WNHNN, SYGVQD (reference sequence). Study processing details: Amplification of reference gene primers was used by the study to estimate nucleated cell counts. The repertoire was sequenced with immunoSEQ multiplex PCR; TCRdb's copy has only in-frame clones and lacks some. The D gene and trimming were derived from the DNA, and the V and J assignments and clone size from that table. The sample contains roughly 20,000 clones, about 78% of which appear only once. This clone occurred many times.

The sequence was collected from a man aged 55 to 70 with active COVID-19. The source material was peripheral blood. V and J are TRBV10-1 and TRBJ2-1; TRBD2 matches 11 bases. The CDR3 is CASSEGKGLAGYNEQFF. The CDR3 region has the DNA TGCGCCAGCAGTGAGGGCAAAGGACTAGCGGGCTACAATGAGCAGTTCTTC.